These 11 T cell receptor beta chains originate from one sample sequenced in a study of cytomegalovirus exposure and HLA in healthy donors. A multiplex PCR was run with 60 Vbeta primers and 13 Jbeta primers. Profiled with immunoSEQ multiplex PCR; TCRdb holds only in-frame clones, not every one. The sample contains approximately 140,000 clones, around 78% of which appear only once. The sample consisted of PBMCs. These receptors were taken from a woman aged 50 to 60 in good health and CMV-seronegative.

The rearrangement joins TRBV2 to TRBJ2-7, with TRBD2 as a possible D gene (6 bases). The germline V gene has CDR1 SNHLY and CDR2 FYNNEI. The CDR3 spans 15 residues. Trimming removed 2 bases from V and 2 bases from J, with 13 bases in between. The CDR3 region is CASSEPRGKTYEQYF. The CDR3 bases are TGTGCCAGCAGTGAACCCCGGGGGAAAACCTACGAGCAGTACTTC.

This chain connects TRBV5-1 to TRBJ2-5, with D maybe TRBD2 (5 bases). CDR1 and CDR2 from the germline V gene are SGHRS and YFSETQ. The CDR3 is 13 residues long. V lost 3 bases and J 3 bases, leaving 9 bases between the germline ends. Written as DNA, the CDR3 is TGCGCCAGCAGCTCCCCGGGAAAAGAGACCCAGTACTTC. Translated, it gives CASSSPGKETQYF. Full variable domain (remainder filled in from reference TRBV5-1 and TRBJ2-5): KAGVTQTPRYLIKTRGQQVTLSCSPISGHRSVSWYQQTPGQGLQFLFEYFSETQRNKGNFPGRFSGRQFSNSRSEMNVSTLELGDSALYLCASSSPGKETQYFGPGTRLLVL.

The J gene is TRBJ2-1, the V gene TRBV6-5, with D possibly TRBD1 on 6 matching bases. Germline V gene sequence: CDR1 MNHEY, CDR2 SVGAGI. The CDR3 extends over 14 amino acids. Deletions cut 4 bases from V and 7 bases from J, with 14 bases between. CDR3 in DNA: TGTGCCAGCAGTTCGTCCGGGACATTAAATGAGCAGTTCTTC. Protein product: CASSSSGTLNEQFF.

Remarks on this clone: One end of the junction is discordant with germline, which a read error may explain. The chain combines TRBV19 with TRBJ1-1; maybe TRBD1 (6 bases). This CDR3 is 15 amino acids long. Germline CDR1 LNHDA, CDR2 SQIVND (reference sequence). This CDR3 is CASSRSGGANAEAFF. For the CDR3, the DNA is TGTGCCAGTAGTCGTTCCGGGGGGGCGAACGCTGAAGCTTTCTTT.

The CDR3 bases are TGTGCCAGCTCACCAAGACAGGGGGCTAGCAATCAGCCCCAGCATTTT. It specifies CASSPRQGASNQPQHF. The chain has TRBV18 and TRBJ1-5; 10 bases fit TRBD1. Trimming at V came to 2 bases and at J to 0 bases, leaving 1 base not matched to a gene. Germline lookup yields CDR1 KGHSH and CDR2 LQKENI. This CDR3 is 16 amino acids long.

The chain recombines TRBV7-2 with TRBJ1-4; 9 bases agree with TRBD1. Germline V lookup: CDR1 SGHTA, CDR2 FQGNSA. The CDR3 runs 15 residues. Trimming removed 5 bases from V and 8 bases from J; junction bases left unmatched: 9. CDR3 nucleotide sequence: TGTGCCAGCAGCCAAGGGACAGGGATTCGCGAAAAACTGTTTTTT. This translates into CASSQGTGIREKLFF. The whole variable domain, filled in from reference TRBV7-2 and TRBJ1-4, reads GAGVSQSPSNKVTEKGKDVELRCDPISGHTALYWYRQSLGQGLEFLIYFQGNSAPDKSGLPSDRFSAERTGGSVSTLTIQRTQQEDSAVYLCASSQGTGIREKLFFGSGTQLSVL.

The chain links TRBV7-8 to TRBJ2-7, with TRBD1 identical over 7 bases. The CDR3 contains 15 residues. Germline trimming cut 2 bases from V and 3 bases from J; bases unmatched to any gene: 7. The V gene's germline CDR1 is SGHVS and CDR2 FQNEAQ. CDR3 loop: CASSLNGQASYEQYV. CDR3 coding DNA: TGTGCCAGCAGCTTAAACGGACAGGCGAGCTACGAGCAGTACGTC.

This sequence joins TRBV7-3 and TRBJ2-2; 9 bases agree with TRBD1. V lost 3 bases to trimming and J lost 6 bases; unmatched junction nucleotides: 2. Germline CDR1 reads SGHTA; CDR2 reads FQGTGA. This CDR3 has 14 amino acids. CDR3 loop: CASSLDRGAGELFF. The DNA of the CDR3 is TGTGCCAGCAGCTTGGACAGGGGCGCCGGGGAGCTGTTTTTT.

This chain connects TRBV5-8 to TRBJ2-1, with 11 bases fitting TRBD2. The CDR3 is made up of 18 amino acids. V lost 0 bases to trimming and J lost 0 bases; unmatched junction nucleotides: 5. Germline assignment: CDR1 SGHTS and CDR2 YDEGEE. CDR3 sequence reads: CASSLGTSGPSSYNEQFF. CDR3 nucleotides: TGTGCCAGCAGCTTGGGGACTAGCGGGCCTAGCTCCTACAATGAGCAGTTCTTC.

The rearrangement joins TRBV4-3 to TRBJ1-1; a possible D gene is TRBD1 (6 bases). The CDR3 is 16 amino acids. Deletions cut 0 bases from V and 1 base from J, with 12 bases between. Germline V gene sequence: CDR1 LGHNA, CDR2 YSLEER. CDR3 residues: CASSQDRGVGNTEAFF. The CDR3 DNA sequence: TGCGCCAGCAGCCAAGACAGGGGAGTAGGGAACACTGAAGCTTTCTTT.

This clone was seen just once. The chain combines TRBV9 with TRBJ2-2; D may be TRBD2 (6 bases). The CDR3 runs to 15 residues. Trimming cost V 4 bases and J 8 bases, with 18 bases left between them. Germline V lookup: CDR1 SGDLS, CDR2 YYNGEE. The CDR3, as DNA: TGTGCCAGCAGCCCGGATCAGAGGGCGGGGGGGGAGCTGTTTTTT. Translated: CASSPDQRAGGELFF.